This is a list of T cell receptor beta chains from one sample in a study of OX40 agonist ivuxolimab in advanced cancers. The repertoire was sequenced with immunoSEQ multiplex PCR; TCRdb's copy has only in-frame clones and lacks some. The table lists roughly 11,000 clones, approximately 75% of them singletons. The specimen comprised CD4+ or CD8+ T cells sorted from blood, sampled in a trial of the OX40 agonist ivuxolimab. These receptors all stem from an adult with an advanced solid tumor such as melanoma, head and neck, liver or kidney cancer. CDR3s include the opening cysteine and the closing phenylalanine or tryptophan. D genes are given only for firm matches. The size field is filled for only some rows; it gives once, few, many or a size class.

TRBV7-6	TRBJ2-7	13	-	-	CASSLGESYEQYF	TGTGCCAGCAGCTTAGGGGAATCCTACGAGCAGTACTTC
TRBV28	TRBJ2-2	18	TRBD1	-	CASKTRDRNVHFTGELFF	TGTGCCAGCAAAACCCGGGACAGGAACGTCCATTTCACCGGGGAGCTGTTTTTT
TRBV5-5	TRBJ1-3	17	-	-	CASSFTGPVASGNTIYF	TGTGCCAGCAGCTTTACCGGGCCGGTCGCCTCTGGAAACACCATATATTTT
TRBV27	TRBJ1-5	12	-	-	CASSHAMQPQHF	TGTGCCAGCAGTCATGCCATGCAGCCCCAGCATTTT
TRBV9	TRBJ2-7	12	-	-	CASSVEGYEQYF	TGTGCCAGCAGCGTAGAGGGCTACGAGCAGTACTTC
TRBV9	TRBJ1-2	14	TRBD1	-	CASSAGGYDYGYTF	TGTGCCAGCAGCGCAGGGGGCTACGACTATGGCTACACCTTC
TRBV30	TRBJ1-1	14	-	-	CAWSVETLNTEAFF	TGTGCCTGGAGTGTAGAGACCCTGAACACTGAAGCTTTCTTT
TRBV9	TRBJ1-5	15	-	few	CASSVDGGSNQPQHF	TGTGCCAGCAGCGTAGACGGGGGAAGCAATCAGCCCCAGCATTTT
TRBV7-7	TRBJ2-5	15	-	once	CASSLTPTWGETQYF	TGTGCTAGCAGTTTAACCCCGACGTGGGGGGAGACCCAGTACTTC
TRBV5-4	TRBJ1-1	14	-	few	CASSHLRGDTEAFF	TGTGCCAGCAGCCACCTAAGAGGGGACACTGAAGCTTTCTTT
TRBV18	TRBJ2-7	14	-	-	CASSPGGSGYEQYF	TGTGCCAGCTCACCGGGGGGATCGGGTTACGAGCAGTACTTC
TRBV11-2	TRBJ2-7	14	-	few	CASSWERSSYEQYF	TGTGCCAGCAGCTGGGAGCGGTCCTCCTACGAGCAGTACTTC
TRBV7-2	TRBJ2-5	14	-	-	CASSLSSSEETQYF	TGTGCCAGCAGCCTTTCCTCGTCGGAAGAGACCCAGTACTTC
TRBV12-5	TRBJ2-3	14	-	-	CASGLIGSTDTQYF	TGTGCTAGTGGTTTAATTGGGAGCACAGATACGCAGTATTTT
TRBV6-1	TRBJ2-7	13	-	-	CASSELSFYEQYF	TGTGCCAGCAGTGAACTAAGCTTTTACGAGCAGTACTTC
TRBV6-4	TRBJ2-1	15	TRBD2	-	CASSDGAGGPHEQFF	TGTGCCAGCAGTGATGGGGCGGGGGGGCCCCATGAGCAGTTCTTC